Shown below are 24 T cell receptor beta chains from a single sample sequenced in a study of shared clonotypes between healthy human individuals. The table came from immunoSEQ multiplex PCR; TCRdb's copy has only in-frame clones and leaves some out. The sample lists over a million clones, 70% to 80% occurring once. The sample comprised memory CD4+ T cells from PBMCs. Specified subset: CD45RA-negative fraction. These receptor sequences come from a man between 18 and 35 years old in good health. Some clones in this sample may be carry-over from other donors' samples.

The CDR3 DNA is TGTGCCAGCAGCCGCGGGAGCTCCTACAATGAGCAGTTCTTC. This translates into CASSRGSSYNEQFF. The chain combines TRBV6-1 with TRBJ2-1, with TRBD2 identical over 7 bases. The ends lost 6 bases at V and 0 bases at J; junction bases unmatched: 2. The CDR3 contains 14 residues. In germline, CDR1 is MNHNS, CDR2 SASEGT.

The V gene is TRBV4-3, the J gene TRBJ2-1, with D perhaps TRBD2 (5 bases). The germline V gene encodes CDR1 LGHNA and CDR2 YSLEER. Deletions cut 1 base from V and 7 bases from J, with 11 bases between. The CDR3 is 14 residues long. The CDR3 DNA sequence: TGCGCCAGCAGCCAAGGCCCCGGGAAGAATGAGCAGTTCTTC. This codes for CASSQGPGKNEQFF.

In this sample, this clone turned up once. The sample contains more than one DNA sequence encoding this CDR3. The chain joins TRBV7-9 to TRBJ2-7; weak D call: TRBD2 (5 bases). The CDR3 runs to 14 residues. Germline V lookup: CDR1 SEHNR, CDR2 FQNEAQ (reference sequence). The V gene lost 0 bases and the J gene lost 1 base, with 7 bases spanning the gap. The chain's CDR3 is CASSLARDSYEQYF. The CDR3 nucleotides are TGTGCCAGCAGCTTAGCTCGGGATTCCTACGAGCAGTACTTC.

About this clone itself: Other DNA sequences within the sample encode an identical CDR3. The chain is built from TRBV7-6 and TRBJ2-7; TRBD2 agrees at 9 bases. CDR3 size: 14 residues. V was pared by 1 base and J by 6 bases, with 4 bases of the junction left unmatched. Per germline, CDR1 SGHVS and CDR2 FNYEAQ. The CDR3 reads CASSLVGLASEQYF. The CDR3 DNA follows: TGTGCCAGCAGCTTAGTGGGACTAGCCTCCGAGCAGTACTTC.

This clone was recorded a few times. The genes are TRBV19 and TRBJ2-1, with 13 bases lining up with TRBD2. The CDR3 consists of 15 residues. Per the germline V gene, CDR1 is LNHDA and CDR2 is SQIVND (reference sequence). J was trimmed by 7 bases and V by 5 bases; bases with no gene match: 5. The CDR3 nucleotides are TGTGCCAGTAGTGAAACTAGCGGGAGGGGGAATGAGCAGTTCTTC. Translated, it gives CASSETSGRGNEQFF.

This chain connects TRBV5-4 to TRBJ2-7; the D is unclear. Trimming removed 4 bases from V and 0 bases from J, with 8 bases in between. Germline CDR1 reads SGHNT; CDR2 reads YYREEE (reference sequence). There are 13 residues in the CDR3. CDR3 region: CASSPQNSYEQYF. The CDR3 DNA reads TGTGCCAGCAGCCCGCAAAACTCCTACGAGCAGTACTTC.

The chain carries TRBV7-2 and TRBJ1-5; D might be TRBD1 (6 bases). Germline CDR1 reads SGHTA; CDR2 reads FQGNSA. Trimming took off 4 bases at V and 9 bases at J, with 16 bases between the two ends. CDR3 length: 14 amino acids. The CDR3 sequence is CASSSLPTGAPQHF. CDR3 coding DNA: TGTGCCAGCAGCTCTCTGCCCACGGGGGCGCCCCAGCATTTT.

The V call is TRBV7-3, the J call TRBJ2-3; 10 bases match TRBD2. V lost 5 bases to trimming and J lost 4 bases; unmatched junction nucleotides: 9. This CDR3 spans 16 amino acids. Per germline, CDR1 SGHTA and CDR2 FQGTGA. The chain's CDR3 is CASSVVPSGSADTQYF. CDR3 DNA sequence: TGTGCCAGCAGCGTAGTGCCTAGCGGGAGTGCAGATACGCAGTATTTT.

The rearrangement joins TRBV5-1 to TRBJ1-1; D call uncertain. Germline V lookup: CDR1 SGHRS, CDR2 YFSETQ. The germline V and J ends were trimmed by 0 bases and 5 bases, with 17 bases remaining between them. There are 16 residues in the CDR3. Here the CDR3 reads CASSLAPNGIGTEAFF. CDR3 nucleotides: TGCGCCAGCAGCTTGGCGCCCAACGGGATCGGGACTGAAGCTTTCTTT.

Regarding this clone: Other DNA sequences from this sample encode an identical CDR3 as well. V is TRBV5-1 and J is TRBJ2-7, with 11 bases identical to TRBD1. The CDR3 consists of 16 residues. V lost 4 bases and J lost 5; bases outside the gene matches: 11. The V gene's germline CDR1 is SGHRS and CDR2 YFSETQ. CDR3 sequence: CASSLTGTGGGNEQYF. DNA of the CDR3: TGCGCCAGCAGCCTCACTGGGACAGGGGGGGGTAACGAGCAGTACTTC.

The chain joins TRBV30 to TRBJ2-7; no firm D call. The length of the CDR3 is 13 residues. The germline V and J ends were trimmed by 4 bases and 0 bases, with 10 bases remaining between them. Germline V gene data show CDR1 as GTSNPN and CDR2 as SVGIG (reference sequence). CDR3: CAWKGPGSYEQYF. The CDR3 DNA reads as TGTGCCTGGAAGGGCCCAGGCTCCTACGAGCAGTACTTC.

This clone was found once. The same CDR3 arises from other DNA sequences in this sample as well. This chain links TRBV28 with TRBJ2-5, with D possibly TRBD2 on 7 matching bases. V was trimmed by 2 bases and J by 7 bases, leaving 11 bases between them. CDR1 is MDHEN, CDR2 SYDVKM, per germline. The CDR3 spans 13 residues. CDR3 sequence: CASSLGGGGTQYF. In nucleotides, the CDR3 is TGTGCCAGCAGTTTAGGGGGCGGGGGGACCCAGTACTTC.

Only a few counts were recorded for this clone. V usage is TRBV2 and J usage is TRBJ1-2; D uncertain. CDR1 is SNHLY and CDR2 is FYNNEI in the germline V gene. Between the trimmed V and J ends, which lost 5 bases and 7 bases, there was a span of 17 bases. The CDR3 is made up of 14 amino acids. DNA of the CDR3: TGTGCCAGCAGTTTGAGACCGGTCGGGAGTGGCTACACCTTC. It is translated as CASSLRPVGSGYTF.

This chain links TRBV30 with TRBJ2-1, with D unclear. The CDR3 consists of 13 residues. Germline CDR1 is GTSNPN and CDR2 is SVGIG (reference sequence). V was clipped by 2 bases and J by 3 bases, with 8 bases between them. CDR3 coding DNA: TGTGCCTGGAGTCGAGCCGACTACAATGAGCAGTTCTTC. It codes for CAWSRADYNEQFF.

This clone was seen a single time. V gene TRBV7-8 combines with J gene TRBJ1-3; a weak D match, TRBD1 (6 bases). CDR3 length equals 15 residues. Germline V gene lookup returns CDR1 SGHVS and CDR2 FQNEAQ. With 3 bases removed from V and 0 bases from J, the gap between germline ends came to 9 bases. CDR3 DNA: TGTGCCAGCAGCTTCAGGGGAGTCTCTGGAAACACCATATATTTT. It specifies CASSFRGVSGNTIYF. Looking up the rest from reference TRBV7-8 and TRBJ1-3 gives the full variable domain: GAGVSQSPRYKVAKRGQDVALRCDPISGHVSLFWYQQALGQGPEFLTYFQNEAQLDKSGLPSDRFFAERPEGSVSTLKIQRTQQEDSAVYLCASSFRGVSGNTIYFGEGSWLTVV.

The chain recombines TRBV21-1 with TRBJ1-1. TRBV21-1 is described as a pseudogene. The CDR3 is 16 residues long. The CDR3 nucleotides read TGTGCCAGCAGCAAAGACGCGGTGGGGATGAACACTGAAGCTTTCTTT. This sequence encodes CASSKDAVGMNTEAFF.

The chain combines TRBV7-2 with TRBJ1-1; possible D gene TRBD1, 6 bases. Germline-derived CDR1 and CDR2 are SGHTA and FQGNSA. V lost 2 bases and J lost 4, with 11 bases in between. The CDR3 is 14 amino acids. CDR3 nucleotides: TGTGCCAGCAGCTTATCGGGGGGGCGCACTGAAGCTTTCTTT. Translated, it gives CASSLSGGRTEAFF.

The CDR3 is CASSTPGQGVPYEQYF. DNA of the CDR3: TGTGCCAGCAGCACCCCGGGACAGGGTGTCCCCTACGAGCAGTACTTC. The chain employs TRBV28 and TRBJ2-7, with TRBD1 identical over 9 bases. This CDR3 spans 16 amino acids. With 6 bases clipped from V and 2 bases from J, the junction kept 11 bases outside the gene matches. In germline, CDR1 is MDHEN, CDR2 SYDVKM. Full variable domain (outside the CDR3, taken from reference TRBV28 and TRBJ2-7): DVKVTQSSRYLVKRTGEKVFLECVQDMDHENMFWYRQDPGLGLRLIYFSYDVKMKEKGDIPEGYSVSREKKERFSLILESASTNQTSMYLCASSTPGQGVPYEQYFGPGTRLTVT.

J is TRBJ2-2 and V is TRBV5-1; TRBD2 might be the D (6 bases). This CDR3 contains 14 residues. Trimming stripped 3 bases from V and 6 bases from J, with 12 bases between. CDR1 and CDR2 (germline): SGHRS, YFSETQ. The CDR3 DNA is TGCGCCAGCAGCTGGGGACTGAGGGCCGGGGAGCTGTTTTTT. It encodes CASSWGLRAGELFF.

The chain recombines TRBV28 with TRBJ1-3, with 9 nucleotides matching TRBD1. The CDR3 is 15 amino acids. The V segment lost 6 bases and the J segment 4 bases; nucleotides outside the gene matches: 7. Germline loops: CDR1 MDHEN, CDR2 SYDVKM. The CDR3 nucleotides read TGTGCCAGCAGGGGGGACAGGGTGGGCGGAAACACCATATATTTT. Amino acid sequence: CASRGDRVGGNTIYF.

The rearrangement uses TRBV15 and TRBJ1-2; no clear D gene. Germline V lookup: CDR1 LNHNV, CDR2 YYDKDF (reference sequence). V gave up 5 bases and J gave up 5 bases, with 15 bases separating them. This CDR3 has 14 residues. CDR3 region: CATSQREGFYGYTF. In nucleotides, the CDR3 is TGTGCCACCAGCCAGCGGGAGGGCTTTTATGGCTACACCTTC.

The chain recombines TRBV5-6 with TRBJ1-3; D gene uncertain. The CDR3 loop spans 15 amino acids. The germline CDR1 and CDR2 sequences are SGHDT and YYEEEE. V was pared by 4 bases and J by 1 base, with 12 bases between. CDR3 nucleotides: TGTGCCAGCAGCGATGGACCTGTGTCTGGAAACACCATATATTTT. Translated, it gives CASSDGPVSGNTIYF. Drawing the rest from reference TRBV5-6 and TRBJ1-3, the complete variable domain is DAGVTQSPTHLIKTRGQQVTLRCSPKSGHDTVSWYQQALGQGPQFIFQYYEEEERQRGNFPDRFSGHQFPNYSSELNVNALLLGDSALYLCASSDGPVSGNTIYFGEGSWLTVV.

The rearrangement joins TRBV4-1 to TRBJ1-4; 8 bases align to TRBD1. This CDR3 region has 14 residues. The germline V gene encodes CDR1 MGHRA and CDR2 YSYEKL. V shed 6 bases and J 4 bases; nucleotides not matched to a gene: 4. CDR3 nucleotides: TGCGCCAGCAGGGGGACAGGTGGTAATGAAAAACTGTTTTTT. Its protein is CASRGTGGNEKLFF.

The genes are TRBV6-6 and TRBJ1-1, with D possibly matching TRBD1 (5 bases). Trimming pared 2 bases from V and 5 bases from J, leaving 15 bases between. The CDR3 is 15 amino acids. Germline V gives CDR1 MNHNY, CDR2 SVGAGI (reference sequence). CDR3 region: CASSYVRGVGTEAFF. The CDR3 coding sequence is TGTGCCAGCAGTTACGTGCGGGGCGTGGGAACTGAAGCTTTCTTT.